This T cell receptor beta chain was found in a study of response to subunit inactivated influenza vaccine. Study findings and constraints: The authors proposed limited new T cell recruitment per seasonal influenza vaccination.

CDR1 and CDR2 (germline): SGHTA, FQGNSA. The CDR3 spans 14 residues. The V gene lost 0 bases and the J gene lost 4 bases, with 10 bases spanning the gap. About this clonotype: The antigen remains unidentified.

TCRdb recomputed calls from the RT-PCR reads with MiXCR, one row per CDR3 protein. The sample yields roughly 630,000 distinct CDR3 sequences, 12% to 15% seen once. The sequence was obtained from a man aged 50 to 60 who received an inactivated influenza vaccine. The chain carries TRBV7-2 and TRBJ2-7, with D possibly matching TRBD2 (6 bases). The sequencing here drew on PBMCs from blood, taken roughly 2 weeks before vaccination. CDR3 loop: CASSLAREAYEQYF. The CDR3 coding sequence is TGTGCCAGCAGCTTAGCCAGGGAGGCGTACGAGCAGTACTTC.